These T cell receptor beta chains were read from a single sample in a study of T cell responses to AZD1222 COVID-19 vaccine. Data came from immunoSEQ multiplex PCR; TCRdb stores just in-frame clones and leaves some out. The repertoire includes roughly 140,000 clones, under 95% of them detected once, and around 5.4% sits in the top ten. Sample: peripheral blood, taken on day 0 of AZD1222 vaccination. The receptors shown here come from an adult in good health. Both conserved end residues are part of each CDR3. The order of the fields is D gene, V gene, J gene, clone size, CDR3 protein, CDR3 DNA. A D gene is named only where the DNA matches it firmly. Part of the rows lack a size; the others show once, few, many or a class for expanded clones.

>-|TRBV28|TRBJ1-5|-
CASSRVLSNQPQHF
TGTGCCAGCAGTCGGGTCCTTAGCAATCAGCCCCAGCATTTT
>-|TRBV23-1|TRBJ2-5|-
CASSPPGLKETQYF
TGCGCCAGCAGTCCACCGGGACTTAAAGAGACCCAGTACTTC
>-|TRBV9|TRBJ1-6|-
CASSVETGFNSPLHF
TGTGCCAGCAGCGTCGAAACAGGGTTCAATTCACCCCTCCACTTT
>TRBD1|TRBV28|TRBJ1-1|-
CASSKLTGGNTEAFF
TGTGCCAGCAGTAAGCTGACAGGGGGGAACACTGAAGCTTTCTTT
>-|TRBV7-8|TRBJ2-7|-
CASRHTGFTYEQYF
TGTGCCAGCAGGCATACAGGGTTTACCTACGAGCAGTACTTC
>-|TRBV3-1/TRBV3-2|TRBJ1-5|-
CASSAGSYQPQHF
TGTGCCAGCAGTGCTGGGAGCTATCAGCCCCAGCATTTT
>-|TRBV15|TRBJ2-1|-
CATSGTTGTPHEQFF
TGTGCCACCAGCGGAACAACCGGGACACCCCATGAGCAGTTCTTC
>-|TRBV9|TRBJ2-3|few
CASSVFAGGTQYF
TGTGCCAGCAGCGTTTTTGCGGGTGGTACGCAGTATTTT
>TRBD2|TRBV3-1/TRBV3-2|TRBJ2-5|once
CASRPSGTQETQYF
TGTGCCAGCAGGCCTAGCGGCACACAAGAGACCCAGTACTTC
>-|TRBV2|TRBJ1-2|-
CARRQSGGYTF
TGTGCGCGCCGACAGAGTGGTGGCTACACCTTC
>-|TRBV5-1|TRBJ2-3|-
CASSPDEGTQYF
TGCGCCAGCAGCCCCGATGAGGGTACGCAGTATTTT
>-|TRBV27|TRBJ2-1|-
CASSKTTDNEQFF
TGTGCCAGCAGTAAGACTACAGACAATGAGCAGTTCTTC
>-|TRBV6-2/TRBV6-3|TRBJ1-5|-
CASSYLAGLGNQPQHF
TGTGCCAGCAGTTACTTAGCAGGGTTGGGCAATCAGCCCCAGCATTTT
>TRBD1|TRBV7-9|TRBJ2-7|-
CASSLADRGSYEQYF
TGTGCCAGCAGCTTAGCGGACAGGGGGTCCTACGAGCAGTACTTC
>-|TRBV3-1/TRBV3-2|TRBJ2-1|-
CASSQVGDNEQFF
TGTGCCAGCAGCCAAGTTGGTGACAATGAGCAGTTCTTC
>TRBD1|TRBV4-1|TRBJ2-4|-
CASSHAGGEDIQYF
TGCGCCAGCAGCCACGCAGGGGGAGAAGACATTCAGTACTTC
>-|TRBV7-9|TRBJ2-2|-
CASSLRSSAHTGELFF
TGTGCCAGCAGCCTTAGGTCTAGCGCTCACACCGGGGAGCTGTTTTTT
>-|TRBV21-1|TRBJ2-7|-
CASSKSGFASRVRTEQYF
TGTGCCAGCAGCAAATCTGGGTTTGCTAGCAGGGTCCGAACGGAGCAGTACTTC
>-|TRBV5-6|TRBJ1-3|-
CASSRSGAGNTIYF
TGTGCCAGCAGCCGATCGGGGGCTGGAAACACCATATATTTT
>-|TRBV7-2|TRBJ2-1|-
CASSNRQTYNEQFF
TGTGCCAGCAGCAACCGACAGACTTACAATGAGCAGTTCTTC
>-|TRBV14|TRBJ1-2|-
CASSHSGAVRYGYTF
TGTGCCAGCAGCCACTCGGGGGCAGTGCGGTATGGCTACACCTTC
>-|TRBV6-2/TRBV6-3|TRBJ2-7|-
CASSYSHAYEQYF
TGTGCCAGCAGTTACTCGCACGCCTACGAGCAGTACTTC
>-|TRBV5-1|TRBJ2-7|-
CASSFQNSYEQYF
TGCGCCAGCAGCTTCCAAAACTCCTACGAGCAGTACTTC
>-|TRBV28|TRBJ2-1|-
CAGAEASDYNEQFF
TGTGCCGGAGCAGAGGCTAGCGATTACAATGAGCAGTTCTTC
>TRBD1|TRBV28|TRBJ2-6|once
CASSLSGQGSTGANVLTF
TGTGCCAGCAGTTTATCGGGACAGGGGAGTACTGGGGCCAACGTCCTGACTTTC
>TRBD2|TRBV10-2|TRBJ2-3|-
CASSDGTSVNTDTQYF
TGCGCCAGCAGTGATGGGACTAGCGTAAACACAGATACGCAGTATTTT
>TRBD2|TRBV29-1|TRBJ2-7|-
CSVTGTSGYEQYF
TGCAGCGTGACCGGGACTAGCGGCTACGAGCAGTACTTC
>TRBD2|TRBV11-2|TRBJ2-1|-
CASSLGGESSYNEQFF
TGTGCCAGCAGCTTGGGAGGGGAAAGCTCCTACAATGAGCAGTTCTTC
>TRBD1|TRBV5-1|TRBJ1-1|-
CASSETGGSGAFF
TGCGCCAGCAGCGAAACAGGGGGCTCGGGAGCTTTCTTT
>-|TRBV19|TRBJ1-5|-
CASIGQQNQPQHF
TGTGCCAGTATTGGACAGCAAAATCAGCCCCAGCATTTT
>-|TRBV2|TRBJ2-1|-
CAGEYTPYNEQFF
TGTGCCGGAGAGTACACTCCCTACAATGAGCAGTTCTTC
>-|TRBV10-1|TRBJ2-1|-
CASSGTRYNEQFF
TGCGCCAGCAGCGGGACTCGATACAATGAGCAGTTCTTC
>TRBD2|TRBV10-1|TRBJ2-7|-
CASSEGTSGRADPYEQYF
TGCGCCAGCAGTGAAGGGACTAGCGGGAGGGCCGATCCTTACGAGCAGTACTTC
>-|TRBV7-9|TRBJ1-6|-
CASSLDEGWGSPLHF
TGTGCCAGCAGCTTAGACGAGGGGTGGGGTTCACCCCTCCACTTT
>TRBD1|TRBV5-1|TRBJ1-1|-
CASSRRTGENTEAFF
TGCGCCAGCAGCCGCCGGACAGGGGAGAACACTGAAGCTTTCTTT